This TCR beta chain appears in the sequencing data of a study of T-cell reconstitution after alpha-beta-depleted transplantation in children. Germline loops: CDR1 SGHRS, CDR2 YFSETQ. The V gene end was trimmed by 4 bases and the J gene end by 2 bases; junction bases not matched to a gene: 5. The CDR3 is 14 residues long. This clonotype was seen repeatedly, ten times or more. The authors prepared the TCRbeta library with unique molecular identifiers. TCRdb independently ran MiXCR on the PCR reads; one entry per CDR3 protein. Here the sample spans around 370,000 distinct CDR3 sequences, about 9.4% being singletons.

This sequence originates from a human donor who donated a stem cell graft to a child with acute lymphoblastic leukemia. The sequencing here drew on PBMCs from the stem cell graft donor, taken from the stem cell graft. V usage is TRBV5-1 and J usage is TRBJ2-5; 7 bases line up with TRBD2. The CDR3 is CASSHGLGQETQYF. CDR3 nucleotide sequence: TGCGCCAGCAGCCATGGACTAGGTCAAGAGACCCAGTACTTC.